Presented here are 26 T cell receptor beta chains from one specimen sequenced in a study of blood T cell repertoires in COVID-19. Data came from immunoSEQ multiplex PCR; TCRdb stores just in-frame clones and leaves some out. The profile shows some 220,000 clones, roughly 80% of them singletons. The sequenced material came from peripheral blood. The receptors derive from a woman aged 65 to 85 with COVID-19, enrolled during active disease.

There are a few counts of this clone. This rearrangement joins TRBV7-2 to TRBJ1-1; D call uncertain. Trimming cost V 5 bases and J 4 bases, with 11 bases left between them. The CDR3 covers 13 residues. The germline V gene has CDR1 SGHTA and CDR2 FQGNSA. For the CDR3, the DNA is TGTGCCAGCAGCACGACCGGAGGCACTGAAGCTTTCTTT. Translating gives CASSTTGGTEAFF. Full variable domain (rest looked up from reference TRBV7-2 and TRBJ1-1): GAGVSQSPSNKVTEKGKDVELRCDPISGHTALYWYRQSLGQGLEFLIYFQGNSAPDKSGLPSDRFSAERTGGSVSTLTIQRTQQEDSAVYLCASSTTGGTEAFFGQGTRLTVV.

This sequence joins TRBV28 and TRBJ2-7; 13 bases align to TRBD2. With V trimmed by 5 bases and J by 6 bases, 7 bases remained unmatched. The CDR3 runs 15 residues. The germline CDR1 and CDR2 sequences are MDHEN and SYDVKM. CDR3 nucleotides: TGTGCCAGCAGTAAACTTACTAGCGGGAGGGCCGAGCAGTACTTC. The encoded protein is CASSKLTSGRAEQYF.

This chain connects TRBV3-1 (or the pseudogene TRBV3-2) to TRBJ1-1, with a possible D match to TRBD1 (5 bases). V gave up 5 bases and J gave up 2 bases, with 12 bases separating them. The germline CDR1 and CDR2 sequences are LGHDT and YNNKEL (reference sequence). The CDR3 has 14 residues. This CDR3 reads CASSYRRVNTEAFF. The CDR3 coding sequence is TGTGCCAGCAGCTACCGCAGGGTTAACACTGAAGCTTTCTTT.

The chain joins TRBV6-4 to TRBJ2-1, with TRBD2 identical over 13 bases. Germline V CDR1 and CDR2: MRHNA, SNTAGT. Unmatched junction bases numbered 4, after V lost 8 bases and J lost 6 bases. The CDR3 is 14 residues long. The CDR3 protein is CASSLAGGPNEQFF. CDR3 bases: TGTGCCAGCTCACTAGCGGGAGGGCCCAATGAGCAGTTCTTC.

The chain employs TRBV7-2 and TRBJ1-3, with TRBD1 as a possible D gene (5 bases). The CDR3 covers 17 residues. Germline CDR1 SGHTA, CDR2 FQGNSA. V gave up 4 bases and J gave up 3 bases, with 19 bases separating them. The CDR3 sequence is CASSSDRGRQLGNTIYF. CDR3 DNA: TGTGCCAGCAGCTCCGATAGGGGCAGACAACTTGGAAACACCATATATTTT.

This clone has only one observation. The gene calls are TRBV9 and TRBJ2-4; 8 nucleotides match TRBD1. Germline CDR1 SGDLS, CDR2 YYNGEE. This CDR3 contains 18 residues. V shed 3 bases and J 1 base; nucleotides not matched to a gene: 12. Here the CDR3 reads CASSEVSGAGGAKNIQYF. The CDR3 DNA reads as TGTGCCAGCAGCGAAGTGAGTGGGGCAGGGGGCGCCAAAAACATTCAGTACTTC.

The CDR3 loop is CASSLNLRDRSPEAFF. CDR3 nucleotides: TGTGCCAGCAGCTTGAACCTGCGCGACAGATCCCCCGAAGCTTTCTTT. This sequence joins TRBV7-2 and TRBJ1-1; D perhaps matches TRBD1 (5 bases). CDR1 and CDR2 from the germline V gene are SGHTA and FQGNSA. Trimming took 3 bases from V and 8 from J, leaving 22 bases between them. The CDR3 extends over 16 amino acids.

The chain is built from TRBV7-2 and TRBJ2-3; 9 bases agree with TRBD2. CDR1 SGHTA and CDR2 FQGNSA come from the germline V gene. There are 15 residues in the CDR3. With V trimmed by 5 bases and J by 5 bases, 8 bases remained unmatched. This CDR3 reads CASSLSSGSIDTQYF. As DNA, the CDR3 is TGTGCCAGCAGCCTTAGTAGCGGGAGTATAGATACGCAGTATTTT. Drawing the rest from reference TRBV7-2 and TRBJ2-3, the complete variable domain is GAGVSQSPSNKVTEKGKDVELRCDPISGHTALYWYRQSLGQGLEFLIYFQGNSAPDKSGLPSDRFSAERTGGSVSTLTIQRTQQEDSAVYLCASSLSSGSIDTQYFGPGTRLTVL.

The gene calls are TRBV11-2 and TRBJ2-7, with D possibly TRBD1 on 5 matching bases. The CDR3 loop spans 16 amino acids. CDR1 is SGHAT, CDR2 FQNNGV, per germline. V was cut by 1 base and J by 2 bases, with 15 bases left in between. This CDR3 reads CASSLAVTGITYEQYF. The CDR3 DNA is TGTGCCAGCAGCTTAGCCGTCACAGGAATCACCTACGAGCAGTACTTC.

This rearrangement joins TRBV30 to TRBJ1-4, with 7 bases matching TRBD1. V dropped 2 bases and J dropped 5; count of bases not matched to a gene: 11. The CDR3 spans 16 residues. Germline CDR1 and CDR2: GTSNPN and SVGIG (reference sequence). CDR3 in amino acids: CAWSRRTGVRNEKLFF. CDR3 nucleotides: TGTGCCTGGAGTCGCCGCACAGGGGTAAGGAATGAAAAACTGTTTTTT.

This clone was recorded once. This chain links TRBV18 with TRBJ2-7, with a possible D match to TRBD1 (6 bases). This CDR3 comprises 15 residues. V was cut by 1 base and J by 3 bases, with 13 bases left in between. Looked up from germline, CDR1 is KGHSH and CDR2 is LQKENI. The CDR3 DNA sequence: TGTGCCAGCTCACCACTGACAGGATCCCTCTACGAGCAGTACTTC. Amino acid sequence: CASSPLTGSLYEQYF.

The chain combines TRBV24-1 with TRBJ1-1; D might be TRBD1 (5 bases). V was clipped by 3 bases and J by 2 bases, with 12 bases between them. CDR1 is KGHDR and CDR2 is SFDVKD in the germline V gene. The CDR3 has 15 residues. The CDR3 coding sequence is TGTGCCACCAGTGATGGGGTCGGGGGTAACACTGAAGCTTTCTTT. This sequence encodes CATSDGVGGNTEAFF.

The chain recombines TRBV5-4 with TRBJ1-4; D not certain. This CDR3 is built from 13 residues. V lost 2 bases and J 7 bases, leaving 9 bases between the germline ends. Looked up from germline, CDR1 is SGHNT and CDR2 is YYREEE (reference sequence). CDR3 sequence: CASSFGRGEKLFF. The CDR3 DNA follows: TGTGCCAGCAGCTTCGGACGGGGTGAAAAACTGTTTTTT.

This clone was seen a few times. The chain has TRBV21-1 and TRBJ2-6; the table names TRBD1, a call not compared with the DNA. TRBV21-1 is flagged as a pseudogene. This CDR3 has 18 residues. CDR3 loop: CASSESGIIRIGANVLTF. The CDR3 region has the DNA TGTGCCAGCAGCGAATCAGGGATAATCAGGATTGGGGCCAACGTCCTGACTTTC.

The CDR3 region is CASSEQGDKDTQYF. In DNA form, the CDR3 reads TGTGCCAGCAGCGAACAGGGTGATAAGGATACGCAGTATTTT. The chain uses TRBV7-9 and TRBJ2-3, with D possibly TRBD1 on 6 matching bases. The CDR3 has 14 residues. V was pared by 5 bases and J by 6 bases, with 15 bases between. The germline V gene encodes CDR1 SEHNR and CDR2 FQNEAQ (reference sequence).

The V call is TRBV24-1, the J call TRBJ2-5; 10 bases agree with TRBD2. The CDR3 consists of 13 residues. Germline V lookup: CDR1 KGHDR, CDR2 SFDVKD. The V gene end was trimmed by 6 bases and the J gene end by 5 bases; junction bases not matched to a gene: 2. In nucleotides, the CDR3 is TGTGCCACCAGTACAGCGGGAGGGGAGACCCAGTACTTC. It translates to CATSTAGGETQYF.

DNA for the CDR3: TGCGCCAGCGGCCCGGGGGATCGGGACACTGAAGCTTTCTTT. It yields the protein CASGPGDRDTEAFF. The V gene is TRBV5-1, the J gene TRBJ1-1, with D maybe TRBD1 (5 bases). Trimming removed 7 bases at V and 3 bases at J, with 16 bases between. Per the germline V gene, CDR1 is SGHRS and CDR2 is YFSETQ. The CDR3 sequence is 14 residues long.

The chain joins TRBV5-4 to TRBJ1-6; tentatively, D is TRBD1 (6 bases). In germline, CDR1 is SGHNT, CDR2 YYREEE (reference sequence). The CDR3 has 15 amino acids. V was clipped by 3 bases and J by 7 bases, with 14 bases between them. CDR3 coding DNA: TGTGCCAGCAGCTCTGGGGGAGGGGGGAATTCACCCCTCCACTTT. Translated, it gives CASSSGGGGNSPLHF.

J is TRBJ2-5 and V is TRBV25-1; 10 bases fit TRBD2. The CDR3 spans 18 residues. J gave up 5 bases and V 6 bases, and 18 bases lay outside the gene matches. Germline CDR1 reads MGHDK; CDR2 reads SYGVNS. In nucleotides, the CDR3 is TGTGCCAGCAGCCCGGGGGTGGGCAGCGGGAGGGCAGGGGAGACCCAGTACTTC. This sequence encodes CASSPGVGSGRAGETQYF.

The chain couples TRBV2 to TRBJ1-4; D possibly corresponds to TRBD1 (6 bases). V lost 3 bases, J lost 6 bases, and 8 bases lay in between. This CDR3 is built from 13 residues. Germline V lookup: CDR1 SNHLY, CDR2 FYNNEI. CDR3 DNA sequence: TGTGCCAGCAGTGAGCAGGGGTATGAAAAACTGTTTTTT. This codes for CASSEQGYEKLFF.

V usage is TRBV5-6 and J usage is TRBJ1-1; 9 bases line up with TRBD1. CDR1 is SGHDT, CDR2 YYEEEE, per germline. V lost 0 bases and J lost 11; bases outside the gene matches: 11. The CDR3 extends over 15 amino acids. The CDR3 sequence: CASSLAGDREIWAFF. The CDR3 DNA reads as TGTGCCAGCAGCTTGGCCGGGGACAGGGAAATATGGGCTTTCTTT.

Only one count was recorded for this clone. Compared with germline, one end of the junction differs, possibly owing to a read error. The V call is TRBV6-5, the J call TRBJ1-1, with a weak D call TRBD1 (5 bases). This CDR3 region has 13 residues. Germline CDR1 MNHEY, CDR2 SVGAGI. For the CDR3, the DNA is TGTGCTAGCATCGGGACTCAGGATACTGAAGCTTTCTTT. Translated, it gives CASIGTQDTEAFF.

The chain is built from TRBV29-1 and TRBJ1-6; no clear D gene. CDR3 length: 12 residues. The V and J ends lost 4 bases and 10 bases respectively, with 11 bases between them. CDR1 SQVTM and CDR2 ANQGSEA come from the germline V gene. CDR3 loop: CSVGANGSPLHF. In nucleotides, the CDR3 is TGCAGCGTTGGAGCGAATGGGTCACCCCTCCACTTT.

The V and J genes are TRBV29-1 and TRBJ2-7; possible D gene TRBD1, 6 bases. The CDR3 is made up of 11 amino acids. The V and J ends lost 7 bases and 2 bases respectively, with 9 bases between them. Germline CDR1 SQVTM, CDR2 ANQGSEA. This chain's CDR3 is CSGGHTYEQYF. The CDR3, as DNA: TGCAGCGGGGGACATACCTACGAGCAGTACTTC.

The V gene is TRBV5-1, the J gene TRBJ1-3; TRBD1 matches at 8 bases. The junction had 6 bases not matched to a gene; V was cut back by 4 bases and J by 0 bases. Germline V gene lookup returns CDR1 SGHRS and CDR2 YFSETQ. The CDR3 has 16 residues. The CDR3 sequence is CASSPQGAISGNTIYF. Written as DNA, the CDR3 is TGCGCCAGCAGCCCCCAGGGGGCCATCTCTGGAAACACCATATATTTT.

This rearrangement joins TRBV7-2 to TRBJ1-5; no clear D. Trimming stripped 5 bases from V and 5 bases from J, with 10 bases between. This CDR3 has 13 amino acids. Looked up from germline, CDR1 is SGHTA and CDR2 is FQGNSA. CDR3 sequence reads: CASSPLLDQPQHF. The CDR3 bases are TGTGCCAGCAGCCCTTTGTTAGATCAGCCCCAGCATTTT.